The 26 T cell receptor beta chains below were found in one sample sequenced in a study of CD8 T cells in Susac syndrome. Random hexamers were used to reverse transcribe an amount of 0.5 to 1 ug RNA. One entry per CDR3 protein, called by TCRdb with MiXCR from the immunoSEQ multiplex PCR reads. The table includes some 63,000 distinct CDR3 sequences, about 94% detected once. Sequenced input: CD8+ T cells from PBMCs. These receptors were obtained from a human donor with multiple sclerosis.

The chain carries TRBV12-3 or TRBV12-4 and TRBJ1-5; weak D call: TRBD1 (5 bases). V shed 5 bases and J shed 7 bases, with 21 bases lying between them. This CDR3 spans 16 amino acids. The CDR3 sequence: CASSNRGTPGGQPQHF. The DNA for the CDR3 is TGTGCCAGCAGTAACCGCGGAACACCGGGGGGGCAGCCCCAGCATTTT.

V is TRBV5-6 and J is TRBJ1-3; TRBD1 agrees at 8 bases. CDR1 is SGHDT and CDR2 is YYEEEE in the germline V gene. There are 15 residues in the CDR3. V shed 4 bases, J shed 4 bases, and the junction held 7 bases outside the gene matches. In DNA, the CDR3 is TGTGCCAGCAGCCCCATGAGACAGGGGGGAAACACCATATATTTT. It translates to CASSPMRQGGNTIYF.

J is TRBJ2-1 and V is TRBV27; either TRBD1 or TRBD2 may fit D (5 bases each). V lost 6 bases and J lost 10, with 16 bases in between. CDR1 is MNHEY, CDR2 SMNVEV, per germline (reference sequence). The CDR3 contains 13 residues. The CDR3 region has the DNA TGTGCCAGCAGCCTCGAGGGGTCCGAGGAGCAGTTCTTC. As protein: CASSLEGSEEQFF.

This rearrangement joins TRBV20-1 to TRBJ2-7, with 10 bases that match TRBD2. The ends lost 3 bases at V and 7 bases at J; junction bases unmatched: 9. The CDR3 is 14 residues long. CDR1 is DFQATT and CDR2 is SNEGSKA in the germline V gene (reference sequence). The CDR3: CSARGLAGALEQYF. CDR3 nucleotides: TGCAGTGCTAGGGGCCTAGCGGGAGCCCTGGAGCAGTACTTC.

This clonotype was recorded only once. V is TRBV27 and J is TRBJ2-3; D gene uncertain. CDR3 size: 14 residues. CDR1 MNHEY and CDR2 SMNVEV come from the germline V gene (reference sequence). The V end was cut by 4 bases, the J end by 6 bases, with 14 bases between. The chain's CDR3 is CASSSPLSADTQYF. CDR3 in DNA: TGTGCCAGCAGTTCCCCTCTCTCTGCGGATACGCAGTATTTT.

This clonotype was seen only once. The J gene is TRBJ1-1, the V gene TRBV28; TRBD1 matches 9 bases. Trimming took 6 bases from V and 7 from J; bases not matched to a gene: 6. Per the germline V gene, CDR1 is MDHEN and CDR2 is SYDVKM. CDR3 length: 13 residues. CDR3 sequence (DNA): TGTGCCAGCAGCAACAGGGGGCAGGTTGAAGCTTTCTTT. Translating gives CASSNRGQVEAFF.

This chain's CDR3 is CASSPAGLAGYQETQYF. In nucleotides, the CDR3 is TGTGCCAGCAGCCCGGCGGGACTAGCGGGCTATCAAGAGACCCAGTACTTC. This chain links TRBV3-1 with TRBJ2-5, with 12 positions matching TRBD2. The CDR3 spans 17 residues. V gave up 4 bases and J gave up 2 bases; unmatched junction bases: 8. Per germline, CDR1 LGHDT and CDR2 YNNKEL (reference sequence).

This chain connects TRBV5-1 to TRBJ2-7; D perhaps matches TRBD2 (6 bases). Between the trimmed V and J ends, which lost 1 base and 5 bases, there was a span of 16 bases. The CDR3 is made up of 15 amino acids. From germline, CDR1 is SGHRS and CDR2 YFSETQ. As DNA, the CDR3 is TGCGCCAGCAGCTTGACCCAACTAGCCATCCACGAGCAGTACTTC. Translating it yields CASSLTQLAIHEQYF.

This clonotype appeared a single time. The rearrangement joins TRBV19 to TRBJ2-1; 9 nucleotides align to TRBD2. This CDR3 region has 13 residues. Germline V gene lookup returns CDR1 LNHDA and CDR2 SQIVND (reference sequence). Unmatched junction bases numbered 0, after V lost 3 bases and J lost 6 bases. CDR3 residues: CASSMTSGNEQFF. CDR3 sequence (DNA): TGTGCCAGTAGTATGACTAGCGGCAATGAGCAGTTCTTC.

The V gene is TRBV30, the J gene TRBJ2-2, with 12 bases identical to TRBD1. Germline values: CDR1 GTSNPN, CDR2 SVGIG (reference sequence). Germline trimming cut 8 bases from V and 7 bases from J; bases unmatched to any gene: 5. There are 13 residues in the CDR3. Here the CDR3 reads CARDRGHGGELFF. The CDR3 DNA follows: TGTGCCCGGGACAGGGGGCATGGCGGGGAGCTGTTTTTT. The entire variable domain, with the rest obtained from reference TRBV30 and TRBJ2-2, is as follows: SQTIHQWPATLVQPVGSPLSLECTVEGTSNPNLYWYRQAAGRGLQLLFYSVGIGQISSEVPQNLSASRPQDRQFILSSKKLLLSDSGFYLCARDRGHGGELFFGEGSRLTVL.

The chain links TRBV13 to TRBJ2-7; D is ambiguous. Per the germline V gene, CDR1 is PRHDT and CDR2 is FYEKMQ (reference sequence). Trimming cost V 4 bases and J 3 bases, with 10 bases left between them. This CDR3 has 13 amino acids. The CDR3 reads CASSSSSYYEQYF. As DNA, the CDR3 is TGTGCCAGCAGCTCCTCCAGCTACTACGAGCAGTACTTC.

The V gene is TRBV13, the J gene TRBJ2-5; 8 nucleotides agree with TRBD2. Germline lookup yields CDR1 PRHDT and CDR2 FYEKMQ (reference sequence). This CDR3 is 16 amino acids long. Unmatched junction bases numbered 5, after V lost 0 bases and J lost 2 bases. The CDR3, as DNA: TGTGCCAGCAGCTTAGGGTCGGGACTAGTACAAGAGACCCAGTACTTC. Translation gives CASSLGSGLVQETQYF.

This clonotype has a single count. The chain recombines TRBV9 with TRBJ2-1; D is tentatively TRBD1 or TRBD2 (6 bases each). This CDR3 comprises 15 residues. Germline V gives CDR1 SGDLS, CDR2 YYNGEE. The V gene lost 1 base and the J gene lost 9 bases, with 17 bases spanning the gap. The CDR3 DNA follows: TGTGCCAGCAGCGTACCGGGGGCACGAGGTGGTGAGCAGTTCTTC. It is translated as CASSVPGARGGEQFF.

CDR3 protein: CASTQGGADTQYF. The CDR3 DNA reads TGTGCCAGCACCCAGGGGGGCGCAGATACGCAGTATTTT. This sequence joins TRBV28 and TRBJ2-3; perhaps TRBD1 as D (7 bases). V lost 7 bases and J lost 4, with 12 bases in between. The CDR3 covers 13 residues. Per germline, CDR1 MDHEN and CDR2 SYDVKM.

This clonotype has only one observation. In DNA, the CDR3 is TGCGCCAGCAGCACCCTCCCCTCGACAGCCTACGAGCAGTACTTC. Amino acids: CASSTLPSTAYEQYF. The chain is built from TRBV5-1 and TRBJ2-7; perhaps TRBD1 as D (5 bases). Germline assignment: CDR1 SGHRS and CDR2 YFSETQ. The CDR3 runs to 15 residues. V was pared by 4 bases and J by 2 bases, with 16 bases between.

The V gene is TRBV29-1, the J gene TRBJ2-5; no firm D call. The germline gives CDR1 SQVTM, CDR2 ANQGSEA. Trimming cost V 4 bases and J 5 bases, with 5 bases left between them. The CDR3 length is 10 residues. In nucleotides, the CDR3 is TGCAGCGTTGGTTGGGAGACCCAGTACTTC. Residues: CSVGWETQYF.

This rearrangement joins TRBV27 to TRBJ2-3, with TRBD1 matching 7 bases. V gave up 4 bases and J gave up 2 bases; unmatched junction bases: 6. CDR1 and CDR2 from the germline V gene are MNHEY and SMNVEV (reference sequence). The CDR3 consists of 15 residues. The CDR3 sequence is CASSSRDSYTDTQYF. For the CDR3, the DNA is TGTGCCAGCAGTTCTCGGGACAGTTACACAGATACGCAGTATTTT.

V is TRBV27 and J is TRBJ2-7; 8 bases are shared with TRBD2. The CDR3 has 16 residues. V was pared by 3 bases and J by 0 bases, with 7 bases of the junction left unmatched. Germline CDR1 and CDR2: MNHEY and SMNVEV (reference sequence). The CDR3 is CASSFITSGHSYEQYF. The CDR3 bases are TGTGCCAGCAGTTTCATCACTAGCGGCCACTCCTACGAGCAGTACTTC.

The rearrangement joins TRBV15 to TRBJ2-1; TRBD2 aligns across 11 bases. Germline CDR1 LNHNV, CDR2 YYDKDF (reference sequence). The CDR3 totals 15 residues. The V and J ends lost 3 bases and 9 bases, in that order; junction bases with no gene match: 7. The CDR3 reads CATSRLTSGVVEQFF. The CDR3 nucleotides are TGTGCCACCAGCAGGTTGACTAGCGGGGTAGTTGAGCAGTTCTTC.

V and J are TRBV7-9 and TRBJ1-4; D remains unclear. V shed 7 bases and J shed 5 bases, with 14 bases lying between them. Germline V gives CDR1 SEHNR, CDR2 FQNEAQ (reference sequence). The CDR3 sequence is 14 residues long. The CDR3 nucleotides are TGTGCCAGCACCTCCTCGGGGAACAATGAAAAACTGTTTTTT. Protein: CASTSSGNNEKLFF.

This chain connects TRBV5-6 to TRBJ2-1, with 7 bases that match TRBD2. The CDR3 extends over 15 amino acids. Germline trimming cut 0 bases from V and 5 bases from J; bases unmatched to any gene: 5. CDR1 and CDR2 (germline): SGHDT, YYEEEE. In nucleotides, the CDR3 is TGTGCCAGCAGCTTGGGGACTAGAGCGCACAATGAGCAGTTCTTC. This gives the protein CASSLGTRAHNEQFF.

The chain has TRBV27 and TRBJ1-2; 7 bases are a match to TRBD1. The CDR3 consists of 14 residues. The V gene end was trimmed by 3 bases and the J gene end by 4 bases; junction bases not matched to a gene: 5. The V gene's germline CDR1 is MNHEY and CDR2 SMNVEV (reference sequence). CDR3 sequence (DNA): TGTGCCAGCAGTTTGGGAGGGGGCAGCTATGGCTACACCTTC. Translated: CASSLGGGSYGYTF.

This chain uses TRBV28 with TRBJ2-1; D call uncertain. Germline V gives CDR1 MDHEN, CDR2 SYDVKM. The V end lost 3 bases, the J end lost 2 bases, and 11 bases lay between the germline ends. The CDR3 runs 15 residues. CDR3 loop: CASSLWAPAYNEQFF. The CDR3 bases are TGTGCCAGCAGTTTGTGGGCTCCTGCCTACAATGAGCAGTTCTTC.

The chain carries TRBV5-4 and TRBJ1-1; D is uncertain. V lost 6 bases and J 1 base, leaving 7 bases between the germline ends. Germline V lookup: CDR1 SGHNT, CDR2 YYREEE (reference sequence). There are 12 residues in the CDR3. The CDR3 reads CASKRENTEAFF. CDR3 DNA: TGTGCCAGCAAAAGAGAGAACACTGAAGCTTTCTTT.

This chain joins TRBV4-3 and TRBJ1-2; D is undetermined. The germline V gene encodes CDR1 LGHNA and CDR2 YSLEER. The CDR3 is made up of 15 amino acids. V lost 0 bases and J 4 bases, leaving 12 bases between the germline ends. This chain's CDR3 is CASSQEMAEGYGYTF. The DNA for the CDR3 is TGCGCCAGCAGCCAAGAGATGGCAGAAGGCTATGGCTACACCTTC.

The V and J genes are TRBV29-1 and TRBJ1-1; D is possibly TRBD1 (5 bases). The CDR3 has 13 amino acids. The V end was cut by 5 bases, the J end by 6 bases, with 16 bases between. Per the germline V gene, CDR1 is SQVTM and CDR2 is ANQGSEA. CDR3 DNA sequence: TGCAGCGTTAAATCAGGGACCGACGCTGAAGCTTTCTTT. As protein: CSVKSGTDAEAFF. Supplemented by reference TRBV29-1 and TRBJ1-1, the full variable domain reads SAVISQKPSRDICQRGTSLTIQCQVDSQVTMMFWYRQQPGQSLTLIATANQGSEATYESGFVIDKFPISRPNLTFSTLTVSNMSPEDSSIYLCSVKSGTDAEAFFGQGTRLTVV.